This T cell receptor beta chain was sequenced for a study of graft-versus-host responses after intestinal transplantation. This clone appeared a few times. Its antigen is unidentified. The table came from immunoSEQ multiplex PCR; TCRdb's copy has only in-frame clones and leaves some out. The data show about 88,000 clones, about 91% seen once. General study findings and limits: GvH clones occurred in recipient marrow; some first appeared in ileum or blood.

The origin of this receptor is a human donor who was the organ donor for an intestinal transplant. Sequenced material: unstimulated CD4+ T cells sorted from spleen or lymph node cells, taken before transplant.

The CDR3 DNA follows: TGTGCCAGTAGACAAACCGGGACAGGGGGGTACGAGCAGTACTTC. This sequence encodes CASRQTGTGGYEQYF. The chain uses TRBV19 and TRBJ2-7; the match to TRBD1 covers 11 bases. The J segment lost 4 bases and the V segment lost 6 bases, leaving 8 bases of the junction unmatched. Germline CDR1 is LNHDA and CDR2 is SQIVND (reference sequence). The CDR3 consists of 15 residues.